This TCR beta chain comes out of a study of blood T cell repertoires in COVID-19. Generated by immunoSEQ multiplex PCR, the TCRdb table keeps only in-frame clones and is missing some. The sample contains more than 120,000 clones, around nine tenths of which appear only once. Per the germline V gene, CDR1 is ENHRY and CDR2 is SYGVKD. The CDR3 loop spans 14 amino acids. Trimming pared 0 bases from V and 6 bases from J, leaving 11 bases between. The sequencing input was peripheral blood. This rearrangement joins TRBV10-3 to TRBJ1-2, with D perhaps matching TRBD1 (5 bases). The clonotype was recovered from a human donor in a cohort sampled during active COVID-19. CDR3 region: CAISESRQGNGYTF. The CDR3, as DNA: TGTGCCATCAGTGAGTCGCGGCAGGGAAATGGCTACACCTTC.